Listed below are T cell receptor beta chains from one sample, sequenced in a study of blood T cell repertoires in COVID-19. Here immunoSEQ multiplex PCR was the method, and the copy in TCRdb shows in-frame clones only, minus some. This sample has hundreds of thousands of clones, with 65% to 90% found just once. The sequencing input was peripheral blood. Every receptor here comes from a woman aged 50 to 60 with acute or convalescent COVID-19. Each CDR3 is given with its conserved first and last residue. The D gene is left open where the match is weak. Size is omitted from some rows. Given values are once, few, many or a class for expanded clones.

clone size: -; J gene: TRBJ2-3; V gene: TRBV28; D gene: TRBD2; CDR3 protein: CASSLFTLLGRELEETDTQYF; CDR3 DNA: TGTGCCAGCAGTTTATTTACCCTCTTAGGGCGGGAGTTAGAGGAAACAGATACGCAGTATTTT
clone size: -; J gene: TRBJ2-3; V gene: TRBV7-9; D gene: -; CDR3 protein: CASSLFISSGVDTQYF; CDR3 DNA: TGTGCCAGCAGCTTATTTATCTCGTCAGGGGTGGATACGCAGTATTTT
clone size: -; J gene: TRBJ2-3; V gene: TRBV7-9; D gene: TRBD2; CDR3 protein: CASSPKGTSGSSDTQYF; CDR3 DNA: TGTGCCAGCAGCCCAAAGGGGACTAGCGGGAGCTCAGATACGCAGTATTTT
clone size: -; J gene: TRBJ2-2; V gene: TRBV10-3; D gene: TRBD1; CDR3 protein: CAISAGQANWVAGELFF; CDR3 DNA: TGTGCCATCAGTGCCGGACAGGCCAACTGGGTCGCCGGGGAGCTGTTTTTT
clone size: once; J gene: TRBJ2-1; V gene: TRBV7-2; D gene: TRBD2; CDR3 protein: CASSLSSGGSSYNEQFF; CDR3 DNA: TGTGCCAGCAGCTTAAGTTCGGGCGGGAGCTCCTACAATGAGCAGTTCTTC
clone size: -; J gene: TRBJ2-5; V gene: TRBV18; D gene: -; CDR3 protein: CASSPGQSDQTQYF; CDR3 DNA: TGTGCCAGCTCACCCGGACAATCCGATCAGACCCAGTACTTC
clone size: -; J gene: TRBJ2-7; V gene: TRBV5-1; D gene: TRBD1; CDR3 protein: CASSLAGGLNEQYF; CDR3 DNA: TGCGCCAGCAGCTTGGCAGGGGGTCTGAACGAGCAGTACTTC
clone size: -; J gene: TRBJ2-5; V gene: TRBV5-1; D gene: -; CDR3 protein: CASKVAETSGETQYF; CDR3 DNA: TGCGCCAGCAAAGTGGCGGAAACCAGCGGGGAGACCCAGTACTTC
clone size: -; J gene: TRBJ2-2; V gene: TRBV5-6; D gene: -; CDR3 protein: CASSLAGVGSTGELFF; CDR3 DNA: TGTGCCAGCAGCTTGGCCGGGGTTGGGTCCACCGGGGAGCTGTTTTTT
clone size: -; J gene: TRBJ1-2; V gene: TRBV29-1; D gene: -; CDR3 protein: CSVRGILGYGYTF; CDR3 DNA: TGCAGCGTTAGGGGAATTCTAGGGTATGGCTACACCTTC
clone size: -; J gene: TRBJ2-1; V gene: TRBV5-1; D gene: TRBD2; CDR3 protein: CASSLWETSGNEQFF; CDR3 DNA: TGCGCCAGCAGCTTGTGGGAGACTAGCGGGAATGAGCAGTTCTTC
clone size: few; J gene: TRBJ2-1; V gene: TRBV7-9; D gene: -; CDR3 protein: CASSNPDKYNEQFF; CDR3 DNA: TGTGCCAGCAGCAATCCGGACAAATACAATGAGCAGTTCTTC
clone size: -; J gene: TRBJ2-5; V gene: TRBV3-1/TRBV3-2; D gene: -; CDR3 protein: CASSQSSIAKYF; CDR3 DNA: TGTGCCAGCAGCCAATCGTCCATAGCCAAGTACTTC
clone size: -; J gene: TRBJ2-1; V gene: TRBV14; D gene: TRBD2; CDR3 protein: CASSPRLAGGGEQFF; CDR3 DNA: TGTGCCAGCAGCCCGAGACTAGCGGGGGGAGGGGAGCAGTTCTTC
clone size: -; J gene: TRBJ2-3; V gene: TRBV5-1; D gene: TRBD2; CDR3 protein: CASSLERGADTQYF; CDR3 DNA: TGCGCCAGCAGCTTGGAGCGGGGGGCAGATACGCAGTATTTT
clone size: -; J gene: TRBJ2-2; V gene: TRBV30; D gene: -; CDR3 protein: CAWSVSGAGELFF; CDR3 DNA: TGTGCCTGGAGTGTCTCGGGTGCCGGGGAGCTGTTTTTT
clone size: -; J gene: TRBJ2-1; V gene: TRBV7-2; D gene: TRBD1; CDR3 protein: CASSFQQGDEQFF; CDR3 DNA: TGTGCCAGCAGCTTCCAGCAGGGGGATGAGCAGTTCTTC
clone size: -; J gene: TRBJ2-7; V gene: TRBV7-2; D gene: -; CDR3 protein: CASSLELAYEQYF; CDR3 DNA: TGTGCCAGCAGCTTAGAATTAGCCTACGAGCAGTACTTC
clone size: -; J gene: TRBJ2-3; V gene: TRBV3-1/TRBV3-2; D gene: TRBD2; CDR3 protein: CASSRGLADTDTQYF; CDR3 DNA: TGTGCCAGCAGCCGGGGACTAGCGGACACAGATACGCAGTATTTT
clone size: -; J gene: TRBJ2-3; V gene: TRBV7-2; D gene: TRBD2; CDR3 protein: CASSFSLIAGDETDTQYF; CDR3 DNA: TGTGCCAGCAGCTTTTCCCTTATAGCGGGAGACGAGACAGATACGCAGTATTTT
clone size: once; J gene: TRBJ1-2; V gene: TRBV18; D gene: -; CDR3 protein: CASSPRADGYTF; CDR3 DNA: TGTGCCAGCTCACCCAGGGCGGATGGCTACACCTTC
clone size: -; J gene: TRBJ1-2; V gene: TRBV12-3/TRBV12-4; D gene: -; CDR3 protein: CASSLSGYYGYTF; CDR3 DNA: TGTGCCAGCAGTTTAAGCGGTTACTATGGCTACACCTTC
clone size: -; J gene: TRBJ2-3; V gene: TRBV11-2; D gene: TRBD2; CDR3 protein: CASSLSGGAGDTQYF; CDR3 DNA: TGTGCCAGCAGCCTTAGCGGGGGGGCGGGAGATACGCAGTATTTT
clone size: -; J gene: TRBJ1-3; V gene: TRBV11-2; D gene: -; CDR3 protein: CASSLLGLSGNTIYF; CDR3 DNA: TGTGCCAGCAGCTTACTGGGCCTCTCTGGAAACACCATATATTTT
clone size: -; J gene: TRBJ2-2; V gene: TRBV7-8; D gene: -; CDR3 protein: CASTMQGLDTGELFF; CDR3 DNA: TGTGCCAGCACGATGCAGGGGTTGGACACCGGGGAGCTGTTTTTT
clone size: -; J gene: TRBJ1-2; V gene: TRBV5-4; D gene: TRBD1; CDR3 protein: CASSLAKGGPYGYTF; CDR3 DNA: TGTGCCAGCAGCTTGGCCAAAGGGGGCCCCTATGGCTACACCTTC
clone size: -; J gene: TRBJ1-3; V gene: TRBV4-2; D gene: TRBD1; CDR3 protein: CASSQAQGASSGNTIYF; CDR3 DNA: TGTGCCAGCAGCCAAGCCCAGGGGGCGAGCTCTGGAAACACCATATATTTT
clone size: once; J gene: TRBJ2-2; V gene: TRBV10-1; D gene: TRBD2; CDR3 protein: CASSQGLAVTHTGELFF; CDR3 DNA: TGCGCCAGCTCGCAAGGACTAGCGGTTACACACACCGGGGAGCTGTTTTTT
clone size: -; J gene: TRBJ2-7; V gene: TRBV7-2; D gene: TRBD1; CDR3 protein: CASSLGGHRGSYEQYF; CDR3 DNA: TGTGCCAGCAGCTTAGGCGGGCACAGGGGGTCCTACGAGCAGTACTTC
clone size: -; J gene: TRBJ2-1; V gene: TRBV6-2/TRBV6-3; D gene: -; CDR3 protein: CASSYGHAYNEQFF; CDR3 DNA: TGTGCCAGCAGTTACGGGCATGCGTACAATGAGCAGTTCTTC